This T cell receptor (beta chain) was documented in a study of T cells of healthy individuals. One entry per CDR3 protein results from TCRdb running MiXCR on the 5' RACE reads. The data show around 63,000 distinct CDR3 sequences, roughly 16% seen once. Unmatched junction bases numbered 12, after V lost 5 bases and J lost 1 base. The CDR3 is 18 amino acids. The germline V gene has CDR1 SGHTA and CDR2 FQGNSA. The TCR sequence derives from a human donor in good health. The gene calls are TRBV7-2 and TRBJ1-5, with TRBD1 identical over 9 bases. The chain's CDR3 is CASSQGTGRDWSNQPQHF. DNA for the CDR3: TGTGCCAGCAGCCAAGGGACAGGGAGGGATTGGAGCAATCAGCCCCAGCATTTT.